A selection of T cell receptor beta chains follows, all from one sample in a study of CD8 T cells in ankylosing spondylitis. TCRdb reprocessed the 5' RACE reads via MiXCR and lists one record per CDR3 protein. The sample records a few hundred thousand distinct CDR3 sequences, 20% to 25% being singletons. Material: blood, either unsorted or a sorted T cell fraction (not recorded which). Receptors were obtained from a male donor with ankylosing spondylitis. Both conserved end residues are trimmed from each CDR3.

ASSLQGAPGYGYT,TRBJ1-2,TRBV7-2
ASSLAGRDPTEQY,TRBJ2-7,TRBV5-1
ASSHRAGTVSYNEQF,TRBJ2-1,TRBV4-1
ASSATAVGEQF,TRBJ2-1,TRBV2
ASSPLAGRGTDTQY,TRBJ2-3,TRBV7-8
ASSGWARSYNEQF,TRBJ2-1,TRBV6-1
ASSQRGASSYEQY,TRBJ2-7,TRBV3-1
ASSTGAGGNQPQH,TRBJ1-5,TRBV12-3/TRBV12-4
ASSAAFANTGELF,TRBJ2-2,TRBV25-1
ASSLHAGHEQY,TRBJ2-7,TRBV7-9
ASSLVGTKETQY,TRBJ2-5,TRBV7-8
ASSRGIGSYGYT,TRBJ1-2,TRBV7-9
SARSLGWLNTEAF,TRBJ1-1,TRBV20-1
ASSLESAGVSYNEQF,TRBJ2-1,TRBV12-3/TRBV12-4
ASSASSGIGTDTQY,TRBJ2-3,TRBV28
ASSPTGNYEQY,TRBJ2-7,TRBV5-1
ATSDDLTSGPNEQF,TRBJ2-1,TRBV24-1
ASKDRHKGGVDTQY,TRBJ2-3,TRBV28
ASSLVASGRAGEQY,TRBJ2-7,TRBV5-1
ASSIMGATDTQY,TRBJ2-3,TRBV19
ASRGPGRTEAF,TRBJ1-1,TRBV5-1
ATSDPEGTDTETQY,TRBJ2-5,TRBV24-1
ASSQQGAGSTDTQY,TRBJ2-3,TRBV5-1
ASSLRESDEQF,TRBJ2-1,TRBV27
SGGLAQNTGELF,TRBJ2-2,TRBV29-1
ASSLTVGLQETQY,TRBJ2-5,TRBV5-1
ASSLALGRRATEAF,TRBJ1-1,TRBV7-8
ASSWGVGGSSEQY,TRBJ2-7,TRBV5-1
SARVATSGKNEQF,TRBJ2-1,TRBV20-1
ASSSHPAGGPYLEQF,TRBJ2-1,TRBV28
ASLRAGVREQY,TRBJ2-7,TRBV28
ASTVLRGNTEAF,TRBJ1-1,TRBV6-2/TRBV6-3
SVEEAEGREQF,TRBJ2-1,TRBV29-1
ATSDSGTGGSITGELF,TRBJ2-2,TRBV24-1
ASSLRGLQETQY,TRBJ2-5,TRBV5-1
ASRLQGVYEKLF,TRBJ1-4,TRBV2
SVMQSINTGELF,TRBJ2-2,TRBV29-1
ASSEETTGFQPQH,TRBJ1-5,TRBV2
SVEPEFNYGYT,TRBJ1-2,TRBV29-1
ASSSAKNIQY,TRBJ2-4,TRBV6-5